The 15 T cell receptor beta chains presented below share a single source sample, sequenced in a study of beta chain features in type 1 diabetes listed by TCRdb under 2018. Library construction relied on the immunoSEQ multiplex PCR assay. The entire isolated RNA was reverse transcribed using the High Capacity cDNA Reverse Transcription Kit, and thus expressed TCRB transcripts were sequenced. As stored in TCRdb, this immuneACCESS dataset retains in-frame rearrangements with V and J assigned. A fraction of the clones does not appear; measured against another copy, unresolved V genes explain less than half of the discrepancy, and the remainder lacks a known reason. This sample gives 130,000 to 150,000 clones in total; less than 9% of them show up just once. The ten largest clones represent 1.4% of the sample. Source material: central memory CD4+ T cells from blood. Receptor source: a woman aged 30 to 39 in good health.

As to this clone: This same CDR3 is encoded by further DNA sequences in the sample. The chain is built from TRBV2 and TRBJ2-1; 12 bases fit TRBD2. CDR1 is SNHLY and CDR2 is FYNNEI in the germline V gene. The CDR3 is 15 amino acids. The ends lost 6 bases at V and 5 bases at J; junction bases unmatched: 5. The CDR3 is CASRRLAGVNNEQFF. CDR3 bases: TGTGCCAGCAGGAGACTAGCGGGAGTCAACAATGAGCAGTTCTTC.

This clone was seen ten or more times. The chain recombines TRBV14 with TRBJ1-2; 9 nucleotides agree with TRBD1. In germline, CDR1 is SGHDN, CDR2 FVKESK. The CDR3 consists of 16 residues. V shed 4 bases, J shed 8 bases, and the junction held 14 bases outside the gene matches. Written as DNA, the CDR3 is TGTGCCAGCAGCCCGCTATCGGACAGGGGAATTCGAGGCTACACCTTC. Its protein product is CASSPLSDRGIRGYTF. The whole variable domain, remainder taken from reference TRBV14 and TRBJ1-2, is EAGVTQFPSHSVIEKGQTVTLRCDPISGHDNLYWYRRVMGKEIKFLLHFVKESKQDESGMPNNRFLAERTGGTYSTLKVQPAELEDSGVYFCASSPLSDRGIRGYTFGSGTRLTVV.

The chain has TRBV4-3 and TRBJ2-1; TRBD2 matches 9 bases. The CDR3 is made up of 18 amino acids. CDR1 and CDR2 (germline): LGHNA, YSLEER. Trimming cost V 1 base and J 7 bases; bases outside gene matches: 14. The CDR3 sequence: CASSQGSSASGTGNEQFF. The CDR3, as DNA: TGCGCCAGCAGCCAAGGGTCTTCGGCTAGCGGGACGGGGAATGAGCAGTTCTTC.

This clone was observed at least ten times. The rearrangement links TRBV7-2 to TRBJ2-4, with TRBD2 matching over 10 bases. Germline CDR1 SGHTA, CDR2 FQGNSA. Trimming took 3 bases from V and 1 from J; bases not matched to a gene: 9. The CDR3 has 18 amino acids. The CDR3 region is CASSFSGLAAGAKNIQYF. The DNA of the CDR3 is TGTGCCAGCAGCTTTTCCGGACTAGCGGCCGGGGCCAAAAACATTCAGTACTTC.

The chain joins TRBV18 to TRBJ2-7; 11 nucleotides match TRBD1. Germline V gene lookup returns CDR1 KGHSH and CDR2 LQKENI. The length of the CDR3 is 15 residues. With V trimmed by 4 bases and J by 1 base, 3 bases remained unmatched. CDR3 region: CASSLGQGGSYEQYF. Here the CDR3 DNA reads TGTGCCAGCTCACTGGGACAGGGGGGATCCTACGAGCAGTACTTC.

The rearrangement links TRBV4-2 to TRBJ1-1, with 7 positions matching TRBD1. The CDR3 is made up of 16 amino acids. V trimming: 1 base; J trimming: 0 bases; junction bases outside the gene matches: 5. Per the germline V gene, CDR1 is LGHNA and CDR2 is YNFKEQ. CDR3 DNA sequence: TGTGCCAGCAGCCAAGGGGGGACAGCGTTGAACACTGAAGCTTTCTTT. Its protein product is CASSQGGTALNTEAFF.

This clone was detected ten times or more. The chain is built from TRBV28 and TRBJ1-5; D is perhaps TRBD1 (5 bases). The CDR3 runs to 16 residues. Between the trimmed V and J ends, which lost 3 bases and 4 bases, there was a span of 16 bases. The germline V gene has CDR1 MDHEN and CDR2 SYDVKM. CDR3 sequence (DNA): TGTGCCAGCAGTTTGGTCTTACTCGGGGGGAATCAGCCCCAGCATTTT. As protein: CASSLVLLGGNQPQHF.

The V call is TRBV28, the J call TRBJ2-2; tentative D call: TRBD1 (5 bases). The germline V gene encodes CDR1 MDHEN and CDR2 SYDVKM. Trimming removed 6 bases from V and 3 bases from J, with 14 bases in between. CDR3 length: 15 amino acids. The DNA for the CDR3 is TGTGCCAGCAGCATTATCGTAGGGGACACCGGGGAGCTGTTTTTT. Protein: CASSIIVGDTGELFF.

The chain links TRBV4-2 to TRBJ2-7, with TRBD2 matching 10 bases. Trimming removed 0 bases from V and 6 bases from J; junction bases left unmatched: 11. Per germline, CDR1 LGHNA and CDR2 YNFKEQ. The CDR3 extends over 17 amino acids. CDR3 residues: CASSQETSAIAGGEQYF. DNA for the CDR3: TGTGCCAGCAGCCAAGAGACGTCAGCAATAGCGGGAGGCGAGCAGTACTTC.

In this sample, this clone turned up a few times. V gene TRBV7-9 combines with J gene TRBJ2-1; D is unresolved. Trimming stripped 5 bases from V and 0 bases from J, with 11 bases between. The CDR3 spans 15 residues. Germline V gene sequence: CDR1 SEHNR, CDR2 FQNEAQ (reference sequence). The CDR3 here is CASSPEVDSYNEQFF. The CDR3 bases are TGTGCCAGCAGCCCCGAGGTGGACTCCTACAATGAGCAGTTCTTC.

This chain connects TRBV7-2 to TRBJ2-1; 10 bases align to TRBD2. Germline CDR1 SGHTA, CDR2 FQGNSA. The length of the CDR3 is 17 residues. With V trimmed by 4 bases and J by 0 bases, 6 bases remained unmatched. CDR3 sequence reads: CASSSGLALSSYNEQFF. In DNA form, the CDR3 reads TGTGCCAGCAGCTCGGGACTAGCGTTGAGCTCCTACAATGAGCAGTTCTTC.

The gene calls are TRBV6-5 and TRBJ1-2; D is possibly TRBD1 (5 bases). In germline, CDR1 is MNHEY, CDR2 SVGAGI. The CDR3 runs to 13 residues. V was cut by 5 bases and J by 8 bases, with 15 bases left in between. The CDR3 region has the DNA TGTGCCAGCAGTGAAGCGATAGGGGAAGGCTACACCTTC. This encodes CASSEAIGEGYTF.

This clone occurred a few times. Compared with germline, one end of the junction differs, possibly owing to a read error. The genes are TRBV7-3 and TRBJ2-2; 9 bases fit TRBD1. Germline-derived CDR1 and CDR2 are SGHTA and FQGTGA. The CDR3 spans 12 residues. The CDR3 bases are TGTGCCAGCAGCTCCTCGACAGGGGGGCTGTTTTTT. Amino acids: CASSSSTGGLFF.

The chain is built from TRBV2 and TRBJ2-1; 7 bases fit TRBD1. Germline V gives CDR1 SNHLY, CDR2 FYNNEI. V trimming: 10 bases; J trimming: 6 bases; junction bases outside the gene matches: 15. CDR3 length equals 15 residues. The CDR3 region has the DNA TGTGCCACCGTCCTCGGGACAGATCGATTCAATGAGCAGTTCTTC. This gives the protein CATVLGTDRFNEQFF.

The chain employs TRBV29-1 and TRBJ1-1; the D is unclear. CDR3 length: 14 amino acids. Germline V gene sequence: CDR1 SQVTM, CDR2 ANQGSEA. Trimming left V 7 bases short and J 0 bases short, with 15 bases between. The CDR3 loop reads CSAGRRNLNTEAFF. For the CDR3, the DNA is TGCAGCGCCGGAAGGAGGAACCTGAACACTGAAGCTTTCTTT.